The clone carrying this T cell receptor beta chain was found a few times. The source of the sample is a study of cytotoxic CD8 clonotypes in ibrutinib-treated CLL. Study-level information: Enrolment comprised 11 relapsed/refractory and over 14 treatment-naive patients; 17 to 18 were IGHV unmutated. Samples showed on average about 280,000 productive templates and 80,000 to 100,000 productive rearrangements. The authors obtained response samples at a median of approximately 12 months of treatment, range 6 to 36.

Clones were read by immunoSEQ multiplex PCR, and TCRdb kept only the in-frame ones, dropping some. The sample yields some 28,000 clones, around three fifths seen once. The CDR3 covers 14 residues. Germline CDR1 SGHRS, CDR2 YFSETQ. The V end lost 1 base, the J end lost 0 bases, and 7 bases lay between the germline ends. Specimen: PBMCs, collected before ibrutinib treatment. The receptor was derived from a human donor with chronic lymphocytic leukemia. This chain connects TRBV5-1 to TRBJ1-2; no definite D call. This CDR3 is CASSLQEPNYGYTF. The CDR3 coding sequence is TGCGCCAGCAGCTTGCAGGAACCTAACTATGGCTACACCTTC.